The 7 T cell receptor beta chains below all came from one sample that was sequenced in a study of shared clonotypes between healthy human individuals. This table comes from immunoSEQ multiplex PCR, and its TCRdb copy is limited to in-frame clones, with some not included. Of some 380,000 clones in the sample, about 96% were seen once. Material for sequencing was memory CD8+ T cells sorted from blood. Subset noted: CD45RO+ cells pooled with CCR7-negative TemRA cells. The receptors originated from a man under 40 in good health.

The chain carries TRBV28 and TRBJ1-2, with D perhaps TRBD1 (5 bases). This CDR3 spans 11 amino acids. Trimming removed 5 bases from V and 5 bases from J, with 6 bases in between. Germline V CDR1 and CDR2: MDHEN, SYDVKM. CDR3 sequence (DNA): TGTGCCAGCAGTCGACAGTATGGCTACACCTTC. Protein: CASSRQYGYTF.

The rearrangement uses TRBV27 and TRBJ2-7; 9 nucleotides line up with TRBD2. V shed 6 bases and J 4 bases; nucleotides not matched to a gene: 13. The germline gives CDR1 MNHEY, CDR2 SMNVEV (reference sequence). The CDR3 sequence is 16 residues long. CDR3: CASSPLKTSGLYEQYF. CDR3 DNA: TGTGCCAGCAGCCCCCTCAAGACTAGCGGCCTGTACGAGCAGTACTTC.

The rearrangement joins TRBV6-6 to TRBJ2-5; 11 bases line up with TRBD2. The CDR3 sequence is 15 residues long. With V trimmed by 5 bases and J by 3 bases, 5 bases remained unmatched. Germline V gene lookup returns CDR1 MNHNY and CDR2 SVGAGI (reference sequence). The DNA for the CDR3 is TGTGCCAGCAGTCCCCAGACTAGCGGGAAAGAGACCCAGTACTTC. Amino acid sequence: CASSPQTSGKETQYF.

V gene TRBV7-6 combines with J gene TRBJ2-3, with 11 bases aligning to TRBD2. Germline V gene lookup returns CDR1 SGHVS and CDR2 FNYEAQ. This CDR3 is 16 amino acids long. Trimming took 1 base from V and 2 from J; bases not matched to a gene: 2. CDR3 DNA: TGTGCCAGCAGCTTAGTTAGCGGGAGGGCCACAGATACGCAGTATTTT. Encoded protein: CASSLVSGRATDTQYF. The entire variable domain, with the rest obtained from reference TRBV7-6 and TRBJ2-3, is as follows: GAGVSQSPRYKVTKRGQDVALRCDPISGHVSLYWYRQALGQGPEFLTYFNYEAQQDKSGLPNDRFSAERPEGSISTLTIQRTEQRDSAMYRCASSLVSGRATDTQYFGPGTRLTVL.

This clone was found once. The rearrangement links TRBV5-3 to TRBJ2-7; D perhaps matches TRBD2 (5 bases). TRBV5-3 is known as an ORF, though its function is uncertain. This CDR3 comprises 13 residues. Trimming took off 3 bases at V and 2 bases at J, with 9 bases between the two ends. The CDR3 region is CARSSGGTYEQYF. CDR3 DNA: TGTGCCAGAAGCTCCGGAGGAACCTACGAGCAGTACTTC.

CDR3 loop: CAWSGGLGDTQYF. In DNA form, the CDR3 reads TGTGCCTGGAGTGGCGGATTGGGGGATACGCAGTATTTT. J is TRBJ2-3 and V is TRBV30, with unresolved D. This CDR3 spans 13 amino acids. With 1 base removed from V and 6 bases from J, the gap between germline ends came to 11 bases. CDR1 is GTSNPN, CDR2 SVGIG, per germline (reference sequence).

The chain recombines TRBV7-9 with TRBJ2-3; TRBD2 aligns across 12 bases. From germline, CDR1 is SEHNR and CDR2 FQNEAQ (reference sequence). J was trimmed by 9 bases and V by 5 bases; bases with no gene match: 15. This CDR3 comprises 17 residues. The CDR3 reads CASSPRTSGTPYSTQYF. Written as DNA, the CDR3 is TGTGCCAGCAGCCCCAGGACTAGCGGGACCCCATATAGCACGCAGTATTTT.